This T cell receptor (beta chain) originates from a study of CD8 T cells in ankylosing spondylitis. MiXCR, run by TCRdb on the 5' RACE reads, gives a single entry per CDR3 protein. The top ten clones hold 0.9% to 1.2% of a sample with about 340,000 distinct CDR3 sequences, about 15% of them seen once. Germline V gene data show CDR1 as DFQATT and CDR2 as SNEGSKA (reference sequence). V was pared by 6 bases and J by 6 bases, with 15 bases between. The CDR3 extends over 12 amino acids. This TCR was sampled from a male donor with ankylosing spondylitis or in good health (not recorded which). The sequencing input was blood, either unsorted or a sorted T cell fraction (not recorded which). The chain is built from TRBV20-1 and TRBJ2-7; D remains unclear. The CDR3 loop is CSAEKGRGEQYF. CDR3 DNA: TGCAGTGCAGAAAAGGGCAGAGGCGAGCAGTACTTC.